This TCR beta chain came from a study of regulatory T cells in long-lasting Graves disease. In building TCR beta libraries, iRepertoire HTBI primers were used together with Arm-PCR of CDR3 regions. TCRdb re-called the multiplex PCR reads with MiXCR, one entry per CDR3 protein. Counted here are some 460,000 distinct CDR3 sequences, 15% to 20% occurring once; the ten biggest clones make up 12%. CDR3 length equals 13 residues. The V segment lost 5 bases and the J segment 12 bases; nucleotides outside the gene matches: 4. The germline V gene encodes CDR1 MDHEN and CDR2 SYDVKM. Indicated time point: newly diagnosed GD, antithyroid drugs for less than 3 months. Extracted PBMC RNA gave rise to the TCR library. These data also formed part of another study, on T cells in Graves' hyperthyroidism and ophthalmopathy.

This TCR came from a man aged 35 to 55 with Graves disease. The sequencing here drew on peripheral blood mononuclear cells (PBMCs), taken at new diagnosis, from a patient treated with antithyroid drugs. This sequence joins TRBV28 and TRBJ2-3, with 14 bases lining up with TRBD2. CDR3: CASSLGTSGSQYF. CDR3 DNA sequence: TGTGCCAGCAGTCTAGGGACTAGCGGGAGTCAGTATTTT.